These T cell receptor beta chains were read from a single sample in a study of T cell responses to AZD1222 COVID-19 vaccine. Only in-frame clones appear in the TCRdb table, and some are missing; sequencing was by immunoSEQ multiplex PCR. The sample consists of tens of thousands of clones, approximately 91% of them appearing once. This specimen was peripheral blood, taken on day 0 of AZD1222 vaccination. These receptors were obtained from an adult in good health. The conserved cysteine and the conserved F or W are not part of the CDR3 here. D genes are given only for firm matches.

v_gene: TRBV27; d_gene: -; CDR3aa: ASQDGSLTEAF
v_gene: TRBV11-2; d_gene: TRBD1; CDR3aa: ASSFGPGQLYGYT
v_gene: TRBV5-4; d_gene: -; CDR3aa: ASSLEAGRKNTEAF
v_gene: TRBV12-3/TRBV12-4; d_gene: -; CDR3aa: ASSFGSFNEQF
v_gene: TRBV6-1; d_gene: -; CDR3aa: ASSVAGVSGVYGYT
v_gene: TRBV5-1; d_gene: -; CDR3aa: ASSLLGVLGEKLF
v_gene: TRBV10-1; d_gene: -; CDR3aa: ASPGTPGANVLT
v_gene: TRBV4-3; d_gene: -; CDR3aa: ASSQDSQPGNSPLH
v_gene: TRBV9; d_gene: TRBD2; CDR3aa: ASSVAGGVNEQF
v_gene: TRBV7-2; d_gene: -; CDR3aa: ASTSGLKATNEKLF
v_gene: TRBV5-4; d_gene: -; CDR3aa: ASSPGDPAVGELF
v_gene: TRBV29-1; d_gene: -; CDR3aa: SVEGQLNTEAF
v_gene: TRBV4-3; d_gene: -; CDR3aa: ASSPGAASTDTQY
v_gene: TRBV12-3/TRBV12-4; d_gene: TRBD1; CDR3aa: ASAPPGGSEAF
v_gene: TRBV5-1; d_gene: -; CDR3aa: ASSLQGRWATDTQY
v_gene: TRBV7-2; d_gene: -; CDR3aa: ASSLGPLLSGNTIY
v_gene: TRBV28; d_gene: -; CDR3aa: ASILGGGLGNQPQH
v_gene: TRBV19; d_gene: -; CDR3aa: ASSIDAGASADTQY
v_gene: TRBV12-3/TRBV12-4; d_gene: -; CDR3aa: ASSKQLAGELF
v_gene: TRBV7-2; d_gene: -; CDR3aa: ASSLDGSTGYT
v_gene: TRBV6-1; d_gene: -; CDR3aa: ASSDRENSPLH
v_gene: TRBV7-2; d_gene: TRBD1; CDR3aa: ASSELGTALNNEQF
v_gene: TRBV5-6; d_gene: -; CDR3aa: ASSGNGAGETQY
v_gene: TRBV5-8; d_gene: -; CDR3aa: ASSPRWGTEAF
v_gene: TRBV5-5; d_gene: TRBD1; CDR3aa: ASSPPGQVSRT
v_gene: TRBV4-3; d_gene: TRBD1; CDR3aa: ASSRMTQGYEQY
v_gene: TRBV19; d_gene: TRBD1; CDR3aa: ASYDRAGANVLT
v_gene: TRBV12-3/TRBV12-4; d_gene: -; CDR3aa: ASSPNAADTQY
v_gene: TRBV5-1; d_gene: -; CDR3aa: ASSEGEKQPQH